This TCR beta chain was retrieved from a study of CD8 T cells in ankylosing spondylitis. Findings and limits, study-wide: Clones that were linked to disease were CD8+ and were relatively rare in peripheral blood. Matched ankylosing spondylitis synovial fluid reportedly showed significant enrichment of disease-linked clones. What appeared characteristic of ankylosing spondylitis blood was a TCR beta motif of eight highly homologous variants.

It was by quantitative 5'-RACE with molecular barcodes that TCR beta libraries were made. TCRdb itself ran the 5' RACE reads through MiXCR, one entry per CDR3 protein. This sample carries 200,000 to 250,000 distinct CDR3 sequences, roughly a tenth of them seen once, and the ten largest clones take about 2.5%. The CDR3 contains 12 residues. Germline CDR1 is LGHDT and CDR2 is YNNKEL (reference sequence). Trimming removed 1 base at V and 5 bases at J, with 5 bases between. As concerns this clonotype: Its antigen is undetermined.

V and J are TRBV3-1 and TRBJ2-5, with D unclear. The sequence was collected from a male donor with ankylosing spondylitis or in good health (not recorded which). Sequencing was carried out using blood, either unsorted or a sorted T cell fraction (not recorded which). CDR3 DNA: TGTGCCAGCAGCCAAGGGCTTGAGACCCAGTACTTC. As protein: CASSQGLETQYF.